What follows describes a single T cell receptor beta chain. Trimming took 5 bases from V and 0 from J, leaving 5 bases between them. In germline, CDR1 is MNHEY, CDR2 SMNVEV (reference sequence). The CDR3 loop spans 14 amino acids. This record belongs to a study of CD8 T cells in Susac syndrome. Random hexamers primed reverse transcription of about 0.5 to 1 ug RNA. Across 54 Vbeta and 13 Jbeta, immunoSEQ multiplex PCR amplified TCR beta CDR3. TCRdb re-derived calls from the immunoSEQ multiplex PCR reads in MiXCR, one entry per CDR3 protein. Here the sample spans 140,000 to 150,000 distinct CDR3 sequences, roughly 96% being singletons. From blood CD8+ and CD4+ T cells, the TCR beta chain was sequenced. The patients who served as multiple sclerosis controls were treatment-naive and had stable or active relapsing-remitting disease that fulfilled the revised McDonald criteria. It was negative isolation that provided the CD8+ and CD4+ T cells, whereas TEMRA cells were enriched by FACS.

This receptor was identified in a human donor with multiple sclerosis. This sequence joins TRBV27 and TRBJ1-6; D gene ambiguous. Material: CD4+ T cells from PBMCs. CDR3: CASSASSYNSPLHF. Here the CDR3 DNA reads TGTGCCAGCAGTGCGAGCTCCTATAATTCACCCCTCCACTTT.